Included here is one T cell receptor (beta chain) sequence, with context. This sample stems from a study of Ad26.COV2.S vaccination and SARS-CoV-2 variants. The assay was immunoSEQ multiplex PCR, and TCRdb's table has in-frame clones only and misses some. The sample shows over 400,000 clones, 80% to 95% of them seen only once. There are 14 residues in the CDR3. V was cut by 0 bases and J by 3 bases, with 12 bases left in between. The germline CDR1 and CDR2 sequences are GTSNPN and SVGIG (reference sequence). Treatment denoted: 19 received Ad26.COV2.S at low or high dose, single or two shots; a few received placebo; per-sample allocation not given. Collection of samples fell on day 63 after the first vaccine or placebo injection.

Source: peripheral blood, taken in a trial of Ad26.COV2.S vaccine versus placebo. This chain links TRBV30 with TRBJ2-7; tentative D call: TRBD1 (5 bases). The receptor comes from a person aged 18-65 years who received the Ad26.COV2.S COVID-19 vaccine or a placebo. CDR3 nucleotides: TGTGCCTGGAGTGTAGGACACCGTCTCTACGAGCAGTACTTC. It yields the protein CAWSVGHRLYEQYF.